This entry describes one T cell receptor beta chain. CDR1 and CDR2 from the germline V gene are SGHRS and YFSETQ. The CDR3 has 15 amino acids. The V gene lost 2 bases and the J gene lost 3 bases, with 14 bases spanning the gap. The entry originates in a study of blood T cell repertoires in COVID-19. Study-wide context: PBMCs, B-cell-depleted T cells, or T cells provided the cDNA or gDNA that made up the material.

The protocol was immunoSEQ multiplex PCR, while the TCRdb copy is restricted to in-frame clones and leaves out a portion. The table lists about 200,000 clones, approximately 86% of them singletons. The source is a woman aged 30 to 39 who had recovered from COVID-19. The chain couples TRBV5-1 to TRBJ1-2; D might be TRBD1 (6 bases). The sample consisted of PBMCs or T cells enriched from blood (not recorded which). CDR3 bases: TGCGCCAGCAGCTTTCAGGGGCCACCGGACTATGGCTACACCTTC. Its translation: CASSFQGPPDYGYTF. The variable domain in full, with the rest retrieved from reference TRBV5-1 and TRBJ1-2, is KAGVTQTPRYLIKTRGQQVTLSCSPISGHRSVSWYQQTPGQGLQFLFEYFSETQRNKGNFPGRFSGRQFSNSRSEMNVSTLELGDSALYLCASSFQGPPDYGYTFGSGTRLTVV.